This T cell receptor (beta chain) was sequenced for a study of beta chain features in type 1 diabetes (dated by TCRdb to the late 2010s). Background for the entire study: No differences in mean age, gender distribution, total cell number or subset yield were found between patients and healthy donors. The study compared TCRB repertoires of sorted circulating CD4+ T cell subsets between recently diagnosed type 1 diabetes patients and matched healthy donors. A total of around 110,000,000 sorted cells were examined across all samples, and RNA yield correlated strongly with the number of cells per subset. Whereas all 30 or so donors provided naive and central memory subsets, regulatory and stem cell-like memory subsets were isolated from just 8 patients and about 8 healthy donors. Findings and caveats that apply to the study as a whole: Naive, central memory and regulatory TCRB repertoires appeared to be more similar among patients than among healthy donors. PCR may preferentially amplify shorter templates, but because patient and control samples were amplified and corrected together, any resulting skew would affect both groups equally. At VDJ recombination sites, type 1 diabetes patients had fewer insertions and more deleted nucleotides, which implies abnormalities in thymic rearrangement. Because cDNA rather than genomic DNA was sequenced, highly expressing activated cells could have been over-represented, although no difference in activation and CD3 levels was found between groups. A moderate but significant shortening of TCRB CDR3 length was observed in type 1 diabetes patients in all four CD4+ subsets. Because small numbers of individuals were included in the HLA sub-analyses, any influence of HLA type on TCRB rearrangement was left unresolved.

This clone has only a few counts. Which antigen it targets is not known. Base qualities are missing; no much larger clone stands one base away. Each donor gave one peripheral blood draw, roughly 110 mL on average, collected into heparinised tubes. A BD FACSAria II was used to sort naive, central memory, regulatory and stem cell-like memory CD4+ T cells with a panel that included CD45RO, CCR7, CD25, CD127, CD95 and CD27. A purity above 95% was achieved for all sorted populations. PBMCs were isolated right away by Lymphoprep density gradient centrifugation and were stained directly, without culture. So that batch effects would be minimized, each experiment stained and sorted samples in pairs, pairing one healthy donor with one patient. CDR1 and CDR2 are drawn from the germline V gene: KGHSH, LQKENI. Reading from cysteine to phenylalanine, the CDR3 counts 16 amino acids. Only the CDR3 portion is preserved as DNA: 48 bases, with reading frame beginning at the first base. For this chain, trimming is 4 bases at the V end and 2 bases at the J end, and the number of junction bases without a gene match is 10.

The High Capacity cDNA Reverse Transcription Kit was used to reverse transcribe all of the isolated RNA, meaning that expressed TCRB transcripts were what got sequenced. Deep immunoSEQ sequencing was performed on naive, central memory and regulatory T cell samples, with an average of approximately 3.9 million total reads per sample. After sorted cells were lysed in RLT buffer, RNA was extracted with DNase-treated RNeasy Micro or Mini kits, with the choice depending on cell number. To prevent cross-contamination, every cell subset was processed on its own, while patient and healthy donor samples were processed together. TCRB sequences were amplified from cDNA with the immunoSEQ multiplex PCR, producing 87-bp fragments spanning the CDR3 region. Amplicons were sequenced on the Illumina HiSeq platform. Turning to the authors' computational methods: PCR bias was corrected computationally using synthetic template baselines, and reads within Hamming distance 2 were collapsed, with unmergeable singletons discarded. Reads were aligned against IMGT to assign V, D and J genes, CDR3 length and insertions or deletions at six rearrangement sites. Clonotype counts were normalized to sorted cell number within each subset before computing true diversity and Gini coefficients with the tcR R package. Repertoire sharing was quantified using the overlap coefficient calculated on TCRB nucleotide sequences. TCRdb re-hosts the immuneACCESS table, in-frame sequences only. Its copies lack some clones; in the studies checked, an unresolved V gene accounts for under half of them, and the cause for the rest is not known. V and J calls and clone size are as listed in that table; D and trimming were resolved from the DNA. The sample table records under 200,000 clones; 7.5% to 9.5% of these occur just once. The ten largest clones capture over 0.45% of the sample.

Recombination joined TRBV18 with TRBJ1-1; TRBD1 lines up with 7 middle nucleotides. Sequences were obtained from central memory CD4+ T cells from blood. The TCR was taken from a woman between 18 and 29 years old with type 1 diabetes. The sequenced DNA is TGTGCCAGCTCACTCGACCCCGGGACAGATAACACTGAAGCTTTCTTT. Its translation is CASSLDPGTDNTEAFF. The full variable domain, completed from the reference TRBV18 and TRBJ1-1 proteins outside the CDR3, reads NAGVMQNPRHLVRRRGQEARLRCSPMKGHSHVYWYRQLPEEGLKFMVYLQKENIIDESGMPKERFSAEFPKEGPSILRIQQVVRGDSAAYFCASSLDPGTDNTEAFFGQGTRLTVV.